Below, one TCR beta chain is given with its context. This sample is drawn from a study of spatial heterogeneity in lung cancer. MiXCR, applied by TCRdb to the 5' RACE reads, yields one record per CDR3 protein. The sample includes 35,000 to 45,000 distinct CDR3 sequences, under 8% of them seen just once. The CDR3 is made up of 14 amino acids. Germline lookup yields CDR1 SGHRS and CDR2 YFSETQ. The V end was cut by 2 bases, the J end by 4 bases, with 12 bases between. The time point: sample taken at primary tumor resection. Sequenced material: PBMCs, taken at surgery. The chain carries TRBV5-1 and TRBJ1-1; no clear D. The receptor's source is a female donor with early-stage non-small cell lung cancer. DNA for the CDR3: TGCGCCAGCAGCTTAAGAGGTGGTAGCACTGAAGCTTTCTTT. It specifies CASSLRGGSTEAFF.